These 28 T cell receptor beta chains were all obtained from the same sample, sequenced in a study of shared clonotypes between healthy human individuals. Produced via immunoSEQ multiplex PCR; TCRdb's table is partial and in-frame only. The profile shows about a million clones, approximately 72% of them singletons. Sequenced input: memory CD4+ T cells sorted from blood. Regarding subset: CD45RA-negative fraction. The receptors derive from a man between 18 and 29 years old in good health.

The chain links TRBV10-3 to TRBJ2-7, with TRBD2 as a possible D gene (5 bases). Germline CDR1 ENHRY, CDR2 SYGVKD. The CDR3 totals 13 residues. Trimming shortened V by 2 bases and J by 3 bases, and 8 bases separated the two germline ends. The CDR3 nucleotides read TGTGCCATCAGTGAGACGGCGGGCTACGAGCAGTACTTC. Its translation: CAISETAGYEQYF.

V and J are TRBV6-6 and TRBJ1-4; D perhaps matches TRBD1 (5 bases). Germline V gene data show CDR1 as MNHNY and CDR2 as SVGAGI (reference sequence). The CDR3 consists of 15 residues. V was shortened by 5 bases and J by 7 bases, with 17 bases between the two germline ends. The CDR3 bases are TGTGCCAGCAGTAAAAGCGGGGGTTCGGTTGAAAAACTGTTTTTT. Its protein is CASSKSGGSVEKLFF.

The chain recombines TRBV9 with TRBJ1-5, with D uncertain. The V end was cut by 4 bases, the J end by 6 bases, with 14 bases between. Looked up from germline, CDR1 is SGDLS and CDR2 is YYNGEE. There are 14 residues in the CDR3. CDR3 coding DNA: TGTGCCAGCAGCCAAGGGAGCCTGGCTCAGCCCCAGCATTTT. Translating gives CASSQGSLAQPQHF.

The chain recombines TRBV6-4 with TRBJ2-7; 7 positions match TRBD2. CDR1 and CDR2 from the germline V gene are MRHNA and SNTAGT. The CDR3 sequence is 14 residues long. CDR3 DNA sequence: TGTGTCGCATGCCCGGGGGGACCTTCCTACGAGCAGTACTTC. It is translated as CVACPGGPSYEQYF.

The chain recombines TRBV5-4 with TRBJ2-1; the match to TRBD1 covers 9 bases. The J segment lost 7 bases and the V segment lost 5 bases, leaving 7 bases of the junction unmatched. The CDR3 totals 14 residues. Germline V lookup: CDR1 SGHNT, CDR2 YYREEE (reference sequence). The CDR3 DNA reads as TGTGCCAGCAGTAGACAGGGGGGACATAATGAGCAGTTCTTC. Translation gives CASSRQGGHNEQFF.

The chain employs TRBV29-1 and TRBJ2-1; 7 nucleotides agree with TRBD1. The CDR3 is made up of 10 amino acids. Trimming removed 7 bases from V and 10 bases from J; junction bases left unmatched: 4. Germline loops: CDR1 SQVTM, CDR2 ANQGSEA. Written as DNA, the CDR3 is TGCAGCGGGTTCAGGGGGGAGCAGTTCTTC. Protein sequence: CSGFRGEQFF.

This chain joins TRBV30 and TRBJ1-2; 8 nucleotides align to TRBD1. The CDR3 runs to 14 residues. The J segment lost 5 bases and the V segment lost 7 bases, leaving 12 bases of the junction unmatched. Germline CDR1 and CDR2: GTSNPN and SVGIG (reference sequence). CDR3 coding DNA: TGTGCCTACAGGACAGGGACGGTTAGTTATGGCTACACCTTC. It is translated as CAYRTGTVSYGYTF.

The chain joins TRBV5-1 to TRBJ2-6; TRBD1 matches at 8 bases. V was clipped by 4 bases and J by 0 bases; unmatched bases: 6. Germline-derived CDR1 and CDR2 are SGHRS and YFSETQ. The CDR3 sequence is 17 residues long. CDR3: CASSPGGLSSGANVLTF. For the CDR3, the DNA is TGCGCCAGCAGCCCAGGGGGCCTGAGCTCTGGGGCCAACGTCCTGACTTTC.

This rearrangement joins TRBV19 to TRBJ2-1; 12 bases match TRBD2. The V and J ends lost 0 bases and 7 bases, in that order; junction bases with no gene match: 4. The germline V gene encodes CDR1 LNHDA and CDR2 SQIVND (reference sequence). The CDR3 loop spans 16 amino acids. The CDR3, as DNA: TGTGCCAGTAGTATAGATAAGCTAGCGGGAGGGAATGAGCAGTTCTTC. This translates into CASSIDKLAGGNEQFF.

This chain connects TRBV5-6 to TRBJ1-2; D remains ambiguous. The CDR3 spans 16 residues. Germline V CDR1 and CDR2: SGHDT, YYEEEE. Trimming left V 1 base short and J 3 bases short, with 16 bases between. CDR3 amino acids: CASSLRFTGLHYGYTF. As DNA, the CDR3 is TGTGCCAGCAGCTTGAGGTTTACGGGTTTGCACTATGGCTACACCTTC.

This clone was seen once. This could be a read error, since a much larger clone is one nucleotide away. The V call is TRBV16, the J call TRBJ1-3; maybe TRBD1 (6 bases). Germline CDR1 is KGHSY and CDR2 is FQNENV. Trimming took off 5 bases at V and 4 bases at J, with 6 bases between the two ends. There are 12 residues in the CDR3. Here the CDR3 reads CASSTGGNTIYF. CDR3 coding DNA: TGTGCCAGCAGCACAGGGGGAAACACCATATATTTT.

The V gene is TRBV6-5, the J gene TRBJ2-7, with D perhaps TRBD1 (6 bases). Between the trimmed V and J ends, which lost 0 bases and 4 bases, there was a span of 13 bases. Germline assignment: CDR1 MNHEY and CDR2 SVGAGI. The CDR3 length is 15 residues. As DNA, the CDR3 is TGTGCCAGCAGTTACTCGTTGGGACACCTATACGAGCAGTACTTC. This sequence encodes CASSYSLGHLYEQYF.

The J gene is TRBJ2-7, the V gene TRBV7-8; 10 nucleotides match TRBD1. CDR3 length: 14 amino acids. With V trimmed by 4 bases and J by 6 bases, 6 bases remained unmatched. From germline, CDR1 is SGHVS and CDR2 FQNEAQ. CDR3 DNA: TGTGCCAGCAGCTCCCGACAGGGGGCAGGCGAGCAGTACTTC. It yields the protein CASSSRQGAGEQYF.

The V and J genes are TRBV11-2 and TRBJ2-5; 7 bases align to TRBD1. Trimming removed 3 bases from V and 7 bases from J; junction bases left unmatched: 14. CDR1 and CDR2 (germline): SGHAT, FQNNGV. The CDR3 consists of 16 residues. The CDR3 nucleotides are TGTGCCAGCAGCTTTCAGCCCGCAGGGGCAGGGGGGACCCAGTACTTC. Translating gives CASSFQPAGAGGTQYF.

The rearrangement links TRBV5-5 to TRBJ2-5; 14 bases are shared with TRBD2. The V gene's germline CDR1 is SGHKS and CDR2 YYEKEE (reference sequence). The CDR3 length is 16 residues. Trimming took 4 bases from V and 5 from J; bases not matched to a gene: 7. The CDR3 loop is CASSPPGLAGVETQYF. CDR3 DNA sequence: TGTGCCAGCAGCCCCCCGGGACTAGCGGGAGTGGAGACCCAGTACTTC.

This chain connects TRBV5-6 to TRBJ2-3; D may be TRBD1 (6 bases). The V gene lost 4 bases and the J gene lost 4 bases, with 22 bases spanning the gap. The length of the CDR3 is 17 residues. Germline loops: CDR1 SGHDT, CDR2 YYEEEE. The CDR3 nucleotides are TGTGCCAGCAGCCTTCGAACACAGGGTCGAGGAGCAGATACGCAGTATTTT. Amino acids: CASSLRTQGRGADTQYF. The variable domain in full, with the rest retrieved from reference TRBV5-6 and TRBJ2-3, is DAGVTQSPTHLIKTRGQQVTLRCSPKSGHDTVSWYQQALGQGPQFIFQYYEEEERQRGNFPDRFSGHQFPNYSSELNVNALLLGDSALYLCASSLRTQGRGADTQYFGPGTRLTVL.

The rearrangement uses TRBV29-1 and TRBJ1-2; TRBD1 is a possible D gene (5 bases). Germline V gene data show CDR1 as SQVTM and CDR2 as ANQGSEA. This CDR3 is 14 amino acids long. The ends were cut back, 4 bases at V and 4 bases at J, with 16 bases in the middle. CDR3 loop: CSVVVGEFAYGYTF. The CDR3, as DNA: TGCAGCGTTGTGGTAGGGGAATTTGCCTATGGCTACACCTTC.

This chain joins TRBV5-1 and TRBJ2-5; TRBD2 matches at 9 bases. V lost 1 base to trimming and J lost 4 bases; unmatched junction nucleotides: 8. Per germline, CDR1 SGHRS and CDR2 YFSETQ. This CDR3 has 16 residues. As DNA, the CDR3 is TGCGCCAGCAGCTTGCGAGCGGGGGGCCCCGGAGAGACCCAGTACTTC. Its translation: CASSLRAGGPGETQYF.

This rearrangement joins TRBV5-4 to TRBJ1-6; 8 bases map to TRBD1. This CDR3 is 15 amino acids long. Looked up from germline, CDR1 is SGHNT and CDR2 is YYREEE (reference sequence). Trimming at V came to 0 bases and at J to 9 bases, leaving 5 bases not matched to a gene. The CDR3 nucleotides read TGTGCCAGCAGCTTGGGCGCAGGGGGCCTTTCACCCCTCCACTTT. It is translated as CASSLGAGGLSPLHF.

As for this clone: One junction end does not reproduce the germline sequence, and a read error may be involved. This CDR3 is also generated by other DNA sequences in the sample. The chain links TRBV7-7 to TRBJ2-2; tentatively, D is TRBD2 (6 bases). CDR3 length equals 14 residues. The germline gives CDR1 SSHAT, CDR2 FNYEAQ (reference sequence). In nucleotides, the CDR3 is TGTGCTAGCAGCTTAGCGGCCGGGACCGGGGAGCTGTTTTTT. This codes for CASSLAAGTGELFF.

The sample holds a few counts of this clone. The chain recombines TRBV11-2 with TRBJ2-5; the match to TRBD1 covers 7 bases. The CDR3 totals 14 residues. V gave up 5 bases and J gave up 2 bases; unmatched junction bases: 5. Per germline, CDR1 SGHAT and CDR2 FQNNGV. In DNA form, the CDR3 reads TGTGCCAGCAGCCGAGGGGACAGACAAGAGACCCAGTACTTC. Encoded protein: CASSRGDRQETQYF.

The chain carries TRBV5-1 and TRBJ1-1; no definite D call. The germline V gene encodes CDR1 SGHRS and CDR2 YFSETQ. The CDR3 loop spans 13 amino acids. Trimming removed 4 bases from V and 7 bases from J, with 14 bases in between. The CDR3 DNA reads TGCGCCAGCAGCGTTGGACGGGTTGGTGAAGCTTTCTTT. Its protein product is CASSVGRVGEAFF.

This clone showed up just a few times. The chain carries TRBV28 and TRBJ1-5; possibly TRBD1 for D (5 bases). The V gene's germline CDR1 is MDHEN and CDR2 SYDVKM. Trimming left V 7 bases short and J 1 base short, with 8 bases between. The CDR3 loop spans 13 amino acids. The CDR3 region is CASTGGSNQPQHF. In DNA form, the CDR3 reads TGTGCCAGCACCGGGGGAAGCAATCAGCCCCAGCATTTT.

This sequence joins TRBV7-2 and TRBJ1-2; D is ambiguous. CDR1 is SGHTA and CDR2 is FQGNSA in the germline V gene. The CDR3 is 14 amino acids. The V gene lost 5 bases and the J gene lost 4 bases, with 14 bases spanning the gap. CDR3: CASSPTVSGYGYTF. As DNA, the CDR3 is TGTGCCAGCAGCCCCACGGTGTCGGGCTATGGCTACACCTTC.

The sample holds a few counts of this clone. The V call is TRBV15, the J call TRBJ1-2; D is perhaps TRBD1 (6 bases). Germline CDR1 LNHNV, CDR2 YYDKDF (reference sequence). The V end lost 0 bases, the J end lost 7 bases, and 18 bases lay between the germline ends. The CDR3 spans 16 residues. CDR3 region: CATSRDRGPSSGGYTF. Written as DNA, the CDR3 is TGTGCCACCAGCAGAGACAGGGGCCCATCGTCGGGTGGCTACACCTTC.

The genes are TRBV25-1 and TRBJ2-1; TRBD2 might be the D (6 bases). Germline values: CDR1 MGHDK, CDR2 SYGVNS. The V gene lost 3 bases and the J gene lost 5 bases, with 11 bases spanning the gap. The CDR3 spans 14 residues. DNA of the CDR3: TGTGCCAGCAGTGATCCCGGGAGAAACAATGAGCAGTTCTTC. Translating it yields CASSDPGRNNEQFF.

The V and J genes are TRBV7-9 and TRBJ1-4; D remains ambiguous. Germline values: CDR1 SEHNR, CDR2 FQNEAQ (reference sequence). This CDR3 comprises 19 residues. The V and J ends lost 2 bases and 4 bases respectively, with 23 bases between them. CDR3 nucleotide sequence: TGTGCCAGCAGCTTATTAATTGTCCGGGTCGCCGGACGTAATGAAAAACTGTTTTTT. Its protein product is CASSLLIVRVAGRNEKLFF.

The chain joins TRBV4-3 to TRBJ2-1; TRBD2 matches at 15 bases. V was clipped by 4 bases and J by 7 bases; unmatched bases: 14. In germline, CDR1 is LGHNA, CDR2 YSLEER. This CDR3 has 19 amino acids. As DNA, the CDR3 is TGCGCCAGCAGCCGCGGACTAGCGGGAGGGACGGGACGGGAGAATGAGCAGTTCTTC. Residues: CASSRGLAGGTGRENEQFF.